This entry concerns a single T cell receptor beta chain. This clonotype was observed many times. The antigen this receptor binds is unknown. Base qualities are not at hand, and no much larger clone is one base apart. Libraries were prepared through 5' RACE. Reads for this sample came from a NextSeq 500. The TCR library protocol attached unique molecular identifiers to individual cDNA molecules to correct for sequencing error and PCR bias. TCR alpha and beta chains were both sequenced, and the abundances of alpha and beta sequences in each sample were closely correlated with each other. The study's processing was this. V gene, J gene and CDR3 annotation of TCR sequences was performed with Decombinator V4. Expanded TCRs were defined as changing significantly between any two time points under a Poisson model with p below 0.0001. TCR abundances were normalised to the total number of TCRs sequenced in each sample and reported as counts per million. TRAV1-2 paired with TRAJ12, TRAJ20 or TRAJ33 defined MAIT TCRs, while TRAV10 paired with TRAJ18 defined iNKT TCRs. VDJdb, accessed on 1 November 2021, was searched for TCRs annotated for CMV, EBV and SARS-CoV-2, and TCRs annotated for more than one antigen were excluded. Using fastp at Q25 and MiXCR, TCRdb reprocessed the public reads and kept productive beta chains. Every distinct CDR3 protein forms one entry, paired with its most common genes and DNA. For this entry, the V and J calls and clone size follow TCRdb and not the study's own pipeline. Across this sample there are some 82,000 distinct CDR3 sequences, with about 12% seen only once. The ten largest account for over 2.5% of the sample.

Set within a cohort of healthcare workers in London, UK, this nested case-control study involved weekly PCR testing of nasopharyngeal swabs along with blood sampling. Healthcare workers were enrolled in the week of the UK lockdown, from 23 to 31 March 2020, and were followed every week for up to 16 weeks. Trimming costs V 5 bases and J 0 bases, and their ends lie 17 bases apart. There are 16 amino acids in the CDR3, from cysteine to phenylalanine inclusive. Only the CDR3 part of the read is kept: 48 bases, read in frame from the first base. Per the germline V gene (reference sequence), LGHDT is the CDR1 and YNNKEL is the CDR2. The sample originates from a study of early T cells in non-severe SARS-CoV-2 infection (dated by TCRdb to 2020 to 2023). The study in broad terms: Because TCR sequencing was done on bulk RNA from unsorted whole blood, the alpha and beta chains could not be paired. General conclusions and limits of the study: VDJdb matching was skewed toward anti-spike CD8 responses and likely underestimated virus-specific expansions by missing private and CD4 specificities.

This chain is built from TRBV3-1 and TRBJ2-7; TRBD2 is perhaps the D gene, given 5 matching bases. The TCR comes from an adult who was a healthcare worker with PCR-confirmed SARS-CoV-2 infection or an uninfected control (not recorded which). Sequences were obtained from whole blood. The DNA reads as follows: TGTGCCAGCAGCTTCGAACCTAGCTTAGTCTCCTACGAGCAGTACTTC. The encoded protein is CASSFEPSLVSYEQYF.